This TCR beta chain was captured in a study of CD8 T cells in Susac syndrome. V was trimmed by 3 bases and J by 15 bases, leaving 18 bases between them. Germline CDR1 SNHLY, CDR2 FYNNEI. The CDR3 loop spans 13 amino acids. cDNA came from around 0.5 to 1 ug RNA primed by random hexamers. immunoSEQ multiplex PCR amplified TCR beta CDR3 across 54 Vbeta, 13 Jbeta. TCRdb reprocessed the immunoSEQ multiplex PCR reads with MiXCR, giving one entry per CDR3 protein. The table records about 140,000 distinct CDR3 sequences, approximately 94% of them present only once. Sequencing of TCR beta, carried out with a high-throughput approach, was applied to CD8+ and CD4+ T cells from the blood. Age- and sex-matched healthy donors served as the control group. While CD8+ and CD4+ T cells were isolated negatively, TEMRA cells were enriched by FACS.

Sample: CD4+ T cells from PBMCs. The V gene is TRBV2, the J gene TRBJ2-1, with D unresolved. The clonotype comes from a human donor in good health. CDR3 nucleotide sequence: TGTGCCAGCAGTGAGGGATTAGGTATCAAAGGGTTCTTC. Translated, it gives CASSEGLGIKGFF.